This T cell receptor beta chain appears in the sequencing data of a study of T cell responses to AZD1222 COVID-19 vaccine. In the study overall: Recipients boosted at about 4 weeks or about 12 weeks are pooled.

General study results and limits: Donor demographics were predominantly white British with a female majority; clonal diversity may be underestimated.

Comments on this clone: The antigen is not known.

Here immunoSEQ multiplex PCR was the method, and the copy in TCRdb shows in-frame clones only, minus some. The profile shows some 140,000 clones, approximately 80% of them singletons. Germline V gives CDR1 KGHSH, CDR2 LQKENI. Trimming at V came to 6 bases and at J to 3 bases, leaving 3 bases not matched to a gene. This CDR3 region has 13 residues. The chain uses TRBV18 and TRBJ2-7, with 9 bases aligning to TRBD1. Specimen: peripheral blood, collected on day 0 of AZD1222 vaccination. The receptor's source is an adult in good health. The DNA of the CDR3 is TGTGCCAGCTCGCTGGGACAGGGCTACGAGCAGTACTTC. Its protein is CASSLGQGYEQYF.